The 14 T cell receptor beta chains below were found in one sample sequenced in a study of blood T cell repertoires in COVID-19. Sequencing was performed with immunoSEQ multiplex PCR; in TCRdb, only in-frame clones are kept and a portion is missing. The sample holds around 290,000 clones; around 90% are singletons and the top ten take 1% to 1.3%. Sequencing was done on a sample of PBMCs or T cells enriched from blood (not recorded which). The receptors come from a woman aged 30 to 39 who had recovered from COVID-19.

This sequence joins TRBV10-1 and TRBJ2-7, with D hard to call. The CDR3 has 13 residues. V lost 10 bases and J lost 7, with 20 bases in between. Germline CDR1 is WNHNN and CDR2 is SYGVQD (reference sequence). CDR3 sequence (DNA): TGCGCCACCAACTCACACGGTTCGAGGGAGCAGTACTTC. It translates to CATNSHGSREQYF.

The J gene is TRBJ2-1, the V gene TRBV2; TRBD2 is a possible D gene (6 bases). This CDR3 comprises 14 residues. V lost 6 bases and J lost 5, with 14 bases in between. Germline assignment: CDR1 SNHLY and CDR2 FYNNEI. In DNA form, the CDR3 reads TGTGCCAGCAGGGTCGGGAGCGGAAACAATGAGCAGTTCTTC. Encoded protein: CASRVGSGNNEQFF.

The J gene is TRBJ2-7, the V gene TRBV6-5, with TRBD1 identical over 12 bases. Germline V lookup: CDR1 MNHEY, CDR2 SVGAGI. J lost 5 bases, V lost 6 bases, and 8 bases had no gene match. This CDR3 contains 15 residues. The DNA of the CDR3 is TGTGCCAGCAGGGGGGACAGGGGGCGCATCGACGAGCAGTACTTC. This encodes CASRGDRGRIDEQYF.

The gene calls are TRBV24-1 and TRBJ2-5, with TRBD2 identical over 14 bases. V lost 3 bases to trimming and J lost 4 bases; unmatched junction nucleotides: 15. This CDR3 has 20 amino acids. Germline V gives CDR1 KGHDR, CDR2 SFDVKD. DNA for the CDR3: TGTGCCACCAGTGATAGAGGACTAGCGGGAGGCGGAGGAGTCACAGAGACCCAGTACTTC. Encoded protein: CATSDRGLAGGGGVTETQYF.

This chain connects TRBV6-5 to TRBJ1-4; TRBD1 agrees at 9 bases. The V gene end was trimmed by 8 bases and the J gene end by 7 bases; junction bases not matched to a gene: 8. The CDR3 has 14 amino acids. Germline V gene lookup returns CDR1 MNHEY and CDR2 SVGAGI. CDR3 bases: TGTGCCAGCGGGCAGGAGGACAGGGGTGAAAAACTGTTTTTT. It is translated as CASGQEDRGEKLFF.

This clone was picked up one time. This chain joins TRBV30 and TRBJ2-7, with 10 bases lining up with TRBD2. Germline CDR1 reads GTSNPN; CDR2 reads SVGIG (reference sequence). V gave up 3 bases and J gave up 0 bases; unmatched junction bases: 5. The CDR3 contains 15 residues. This chain's CDR3 is CAWSQGTSASYEQYF. In nucleotides, the CDR3 is TGTGCCTGGAGCCAGGGGACTAGCGCCTCCTACGAGCAGTACTTC.

The chain joins TRBV3-1 (or the pseudogene TRBV3-2) to TRBJ2-5; tentatively, D is TRBD2 (5 bases). With 1 base removed from V and 3 bases from J, the gap between germline ends came to 12 bases. CDR1 and CDR2 (germline): LGHDT, YNNKEL (reference sequence). The CDR3 loop spans 15 amino acids. CDR3 amino acids: CASSQVPGRKETQYF. CDR3 sequence (DNA): TGTGCCAGCAGCCAAGTCCCGGGAAGAAAAGAGACCCAGTACTTC.

This chain connects TRBV19 to TRBJ2-5; 7 positions agree with TRBD1. V lost 6 bases, J lost 10 bases, and 11 bases stayed unmatched. The germline gives CDR1 LNHDA, CDR2 SQIVND (reference sequence). The CDR3 has 13 residues. The CDR3 DNA reads as TGTGCCAGTAGCCCACAGGGGATCTGGGACCAGTACTTC. Its translation: CASSPQGIWDQYF.

This clone has only a few counts. The J gene is TRBJ1-2, the V gene TRBV4-1; tentatively, D is TRBD1 (5 bases). Germline assignment: CDR1 MGHRA and CDR2 YSYEKL. V lost 0 bases to trimming and J lost 4 bases, with 15 bases between them. The CDR3 has 16 residues. The CDR3 sequence: CASSQEVGGETYGYTF. CDR3 DNA sequence: TGCGCCAGCAGCCAAGAGGTTGGAGGGGAAACCTATGGCTACACCTTC.

CDR3 region: CATSAPTRNEQFF. The CDR3 nucleotides read TGTGCCACCAGTGCCCCCACTAGGAATGAGCAGTTCTTC. The gene calls are TRBV24-1 and TRBJ2-1, with D perhaps TRBD2 (5 bases). This CDR3 has 13 amino acids. Germline values: CDR1 KGHDR, CDR2 SFDVKD. The ends were cut back, 5 bases at V and 7 bases at J, with 11 bases in the middle.

This chain links TRBV5-8 with TRBJ2-3, with no clear D. Germline lookup yields CDR1 SGHTS and CDR2 YDEGEE. Trimming left V 0 bases short and J 2 bases short, with 7 bases between. The CDR3 is 14 residues long. CDR3 residues: CASSLVQPTDTQYF. The DNA for the CDR3 is TGTGCCAGCAGCTTGGTACAGCCCACAGATACGCAGTATTTT.

The gene calls are TRBV5-6 and TRBJ1-2; TRBD1 is a possible D gene (5 bases). V was shortened by 2 bases and J by 2 bases, with 13 bases between the two germline ends. Germline CDR1 and CDR2: SGHDT and YYEEEE. The CDR3 totals 15 residues. CDR3 in amino acids: CASSLASGVNYGYTF. In DNA, the CDR3 is TGTGCCAGCAGCTTAGCCTCGGGGGTGAACTATGGCTACACCTTC. Full variable domain (outside the CDR3, taken from reference TRBV5-6 and TRBJ1-2): DAGVTQSPTHLIKTRGQQVTLRCSPKSGHDTVSWYQQALGQGPQFIFQYYEEEERQRGNFPDRFSGHQFPNYSSELNVNALLLGDSALYLCASSLASGVNYGYTFGSGTRLTVV.

This clone has only one observation. The genes are TRBV6-5 and TRBJ2-7, with D perhaps TRBD2 (6 bases). The germline V gene encodes CDR1 MNHEY and CDR2 SVGAGI. The CDR3 has 14 residues. Trimming left V 2 bases short and J 7 bases short, with 15 bases between. The CDR3 here is CASSYRGGREEQYF. The CDR3 DNA reads TGTGCCAGCAGTTACCGGGGAGGCCGGGAGGAGCAGTACTTC.

The chain employs TRBV6-1 and TRBJ1-5, with D possibly being TRBD1 (5 bases). The V gene lost 1 base and the J gene lost 4 bases, with 11 bases spanning the gap. Germline lookup yields CDR1 MNHNS and CDR2 SASEGT. CDR3 length equals 15 residues. The DNA for the CDR3 is TGTGCCAGCAGTGAAGTTCGACAGATTAATCAGCCCCAGCATTTT. Residues: CASSEVRQINQPQHF.